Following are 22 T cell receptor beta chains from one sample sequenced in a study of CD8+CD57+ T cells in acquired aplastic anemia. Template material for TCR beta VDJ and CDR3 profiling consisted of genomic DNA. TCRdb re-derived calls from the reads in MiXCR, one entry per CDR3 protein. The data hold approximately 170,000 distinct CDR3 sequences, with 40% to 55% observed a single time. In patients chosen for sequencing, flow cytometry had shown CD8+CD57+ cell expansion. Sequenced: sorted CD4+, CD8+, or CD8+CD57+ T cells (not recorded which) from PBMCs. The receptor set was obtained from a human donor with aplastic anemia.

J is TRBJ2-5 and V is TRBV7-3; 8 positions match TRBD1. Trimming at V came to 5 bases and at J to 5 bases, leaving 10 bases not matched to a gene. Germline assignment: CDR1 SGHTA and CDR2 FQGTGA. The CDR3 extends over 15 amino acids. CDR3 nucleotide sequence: TGTGCCAGCAGCCCAGGACAGGGAGGATGGGAGACCCAGTACTTC. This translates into CASSPGQGGWETQYF.

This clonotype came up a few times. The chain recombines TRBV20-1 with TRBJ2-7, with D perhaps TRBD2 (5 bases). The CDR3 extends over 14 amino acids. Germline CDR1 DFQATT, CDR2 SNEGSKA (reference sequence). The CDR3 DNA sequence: TGCCGTGCTATTATTGGGGTAGCGTCGGGGGAGCAGTACGTC. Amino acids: CRAIIGVASGEQYV.

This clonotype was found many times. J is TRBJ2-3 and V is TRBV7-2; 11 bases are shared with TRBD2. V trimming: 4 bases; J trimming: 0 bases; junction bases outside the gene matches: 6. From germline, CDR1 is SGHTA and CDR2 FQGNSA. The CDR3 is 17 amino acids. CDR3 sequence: CASSSNRLAGSTDTQYF. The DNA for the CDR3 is TGTGCCAGCAGCTCTAACCGACTAGCGGGAAGCACAGATACGCAGTATTTT. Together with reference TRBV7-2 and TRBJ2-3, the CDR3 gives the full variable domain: GAGVSQSPSNKVTEKGKDVELRCDPISGHTALYWYRQSLGQGLEFLIYFQGNSAPDKSGLPSDRFSAERTGGSVSTLTIQRTQQEDSAVYLCASSSNRLAGSTDTQYFGPGTRLTVL.

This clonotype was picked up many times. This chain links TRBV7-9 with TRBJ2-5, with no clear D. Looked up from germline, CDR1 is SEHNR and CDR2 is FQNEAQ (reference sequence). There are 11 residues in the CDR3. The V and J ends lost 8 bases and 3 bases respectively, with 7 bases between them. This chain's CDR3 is CASGQEETQYF. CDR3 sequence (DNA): TGTGCCAGCGGCCAAGAAGAGACCCAGTACTTC. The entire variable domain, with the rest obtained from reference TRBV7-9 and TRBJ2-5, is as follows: DTGVSQNPRHKITKRGQNVTFRCDPISEHNRLYWYRQTLGQGPEFLTYFQNEAQLEKSRLLSDRFSAERPKGSFSTLEIQRTEQGDSAMYLCASGQEETQYFGPGTRLLVL.

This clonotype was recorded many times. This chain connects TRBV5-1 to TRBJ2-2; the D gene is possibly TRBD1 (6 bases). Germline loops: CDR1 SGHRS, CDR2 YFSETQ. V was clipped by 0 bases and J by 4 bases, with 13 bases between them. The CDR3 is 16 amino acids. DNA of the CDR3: TGCGCCAGCAGCTTGGTCACAGGGCGTAGCACCGGGGAGCTGTTTTTT. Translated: CASSLVTGRSTGELFF.

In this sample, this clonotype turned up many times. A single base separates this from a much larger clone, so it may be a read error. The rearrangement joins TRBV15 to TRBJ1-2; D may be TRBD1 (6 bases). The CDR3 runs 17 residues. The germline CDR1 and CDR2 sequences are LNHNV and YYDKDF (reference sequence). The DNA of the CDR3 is TGTGCCACCAGCGGAGACGGTCTGGGGGCCTACGCTCATGGCTACACCTTC. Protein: CATSGDGLGAYAHGYTF.

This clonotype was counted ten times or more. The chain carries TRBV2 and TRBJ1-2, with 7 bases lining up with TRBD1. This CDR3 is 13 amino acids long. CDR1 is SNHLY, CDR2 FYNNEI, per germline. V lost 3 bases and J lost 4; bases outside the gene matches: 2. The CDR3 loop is CASSETGIYGYTF. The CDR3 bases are TGTGCCAGCAGTGAGACAGGGATCTATGGCTACACCTTC.

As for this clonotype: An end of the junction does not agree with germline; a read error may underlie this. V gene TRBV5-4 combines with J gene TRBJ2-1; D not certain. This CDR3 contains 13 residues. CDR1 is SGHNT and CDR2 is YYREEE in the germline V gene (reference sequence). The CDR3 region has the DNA TGTGCCAGCAGTCAGACTGGCGGTAATGAGCGGTTCTTC. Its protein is CASSQTGGNERFF.

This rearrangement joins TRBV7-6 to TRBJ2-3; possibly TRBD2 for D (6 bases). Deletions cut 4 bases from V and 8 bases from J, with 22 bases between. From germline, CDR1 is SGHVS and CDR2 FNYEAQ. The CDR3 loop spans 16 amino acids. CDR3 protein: CASSSGLYPTDGTQYF. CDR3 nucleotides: TGTGCCAGCAGCTCTGGACTATACCCGACAGATGGTACGCAGTATTTT.

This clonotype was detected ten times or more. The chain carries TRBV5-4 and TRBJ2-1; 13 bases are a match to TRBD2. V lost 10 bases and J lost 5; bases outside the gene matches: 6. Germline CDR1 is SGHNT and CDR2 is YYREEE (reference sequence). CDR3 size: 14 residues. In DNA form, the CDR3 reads TGTGCCGGTCGACTAGCGGGAGGACACAATGAGCAGTTCTTC. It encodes CAGRLAGGHNEQFF.

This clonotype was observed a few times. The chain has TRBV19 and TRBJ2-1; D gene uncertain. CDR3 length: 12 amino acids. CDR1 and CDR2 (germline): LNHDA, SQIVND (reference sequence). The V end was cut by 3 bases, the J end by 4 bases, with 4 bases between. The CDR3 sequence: CASSISYNEQFF. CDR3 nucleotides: TGTGCCAGTAGTATTTCTTACAATGAGCAGTTCTTC.

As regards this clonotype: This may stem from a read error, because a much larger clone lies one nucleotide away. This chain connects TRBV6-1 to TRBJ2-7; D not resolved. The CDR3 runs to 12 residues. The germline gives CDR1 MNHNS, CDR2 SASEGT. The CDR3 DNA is TGTGCCAGCAGCAGTTGGAACTACGAGCAGCACTTC. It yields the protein CASSSWNYEQHF.

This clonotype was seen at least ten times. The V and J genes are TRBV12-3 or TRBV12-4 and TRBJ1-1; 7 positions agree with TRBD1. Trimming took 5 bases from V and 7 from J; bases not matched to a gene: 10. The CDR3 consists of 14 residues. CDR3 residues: CASSPQTGKGEAFF. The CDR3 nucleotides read TGTGCCAGCAGTCCGCAGACAGGGAAGGGTGAAGCTTTCTTT.

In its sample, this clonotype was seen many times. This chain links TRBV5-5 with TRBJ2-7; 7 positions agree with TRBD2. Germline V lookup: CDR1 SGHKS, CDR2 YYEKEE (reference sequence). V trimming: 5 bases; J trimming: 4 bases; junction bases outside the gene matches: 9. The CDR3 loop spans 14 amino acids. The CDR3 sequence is CASRGLAASYEQYV. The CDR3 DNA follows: TGTGCCAGCAGAGGGCTAGCGGCTTCTTACGAGCAGTACGTC.

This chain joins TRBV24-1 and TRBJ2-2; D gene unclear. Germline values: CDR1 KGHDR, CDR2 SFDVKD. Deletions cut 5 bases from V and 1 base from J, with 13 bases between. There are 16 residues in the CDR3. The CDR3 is CATSGPGSWNTGELFF. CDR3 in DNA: TGTGCCACCAGTGGTCCAGGAAGTTGGAACACCGGGGAGCTGTTTTTT.

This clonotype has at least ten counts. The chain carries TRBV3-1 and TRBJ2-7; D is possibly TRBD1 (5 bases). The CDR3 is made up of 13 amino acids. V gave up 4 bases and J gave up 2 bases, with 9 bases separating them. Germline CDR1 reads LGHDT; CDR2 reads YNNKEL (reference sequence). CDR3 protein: CASSPGYTYEQYV. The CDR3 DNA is TGTGCCAGCAGCCCAGGGTACACCTACGAGCAGTACGTC.

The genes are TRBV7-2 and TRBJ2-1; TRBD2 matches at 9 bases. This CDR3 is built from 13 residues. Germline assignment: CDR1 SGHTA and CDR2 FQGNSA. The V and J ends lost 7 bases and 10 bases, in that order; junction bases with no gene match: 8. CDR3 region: CASTYISGGEQFF. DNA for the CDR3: TGTGCCAGCACCTATATTAGCGGGGGAGAGCAGTTCTTC.

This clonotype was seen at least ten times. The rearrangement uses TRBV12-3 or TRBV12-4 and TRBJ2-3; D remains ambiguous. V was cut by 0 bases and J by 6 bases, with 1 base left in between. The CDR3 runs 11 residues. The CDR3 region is CASSLADTQYF. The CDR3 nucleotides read TGTGCCAGCAGTTTAGCGGATACGCAGTATTTT.

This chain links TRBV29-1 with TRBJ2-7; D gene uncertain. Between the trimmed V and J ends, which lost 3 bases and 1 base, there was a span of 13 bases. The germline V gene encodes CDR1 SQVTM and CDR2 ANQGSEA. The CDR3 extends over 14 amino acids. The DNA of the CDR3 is TGCAGCGTTGACGGCTCCAAGTGGTCCTACGAGCAGTACTTC. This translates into CSVDGSKWSYEQYF.

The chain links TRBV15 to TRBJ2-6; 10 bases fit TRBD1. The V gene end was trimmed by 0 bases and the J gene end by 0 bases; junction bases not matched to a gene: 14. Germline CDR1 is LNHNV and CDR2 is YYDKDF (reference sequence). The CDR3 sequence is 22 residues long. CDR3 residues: CATSRETGGAGGVHSGANVLTF. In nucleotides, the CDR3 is TGTGCCACCAGCAGAGAGACAGGGGGCGCGGGAGGAGTCCACTCTGGGGCCAACGTCCTGACTTTC.

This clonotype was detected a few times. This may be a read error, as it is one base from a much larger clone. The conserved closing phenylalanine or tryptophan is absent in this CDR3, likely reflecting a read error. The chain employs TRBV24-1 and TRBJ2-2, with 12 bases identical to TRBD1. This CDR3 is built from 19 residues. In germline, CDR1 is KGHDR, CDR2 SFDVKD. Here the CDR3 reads CAISDSPGTGGSHTGELFS. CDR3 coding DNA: TGTGCCATCAGTGATTCTCCCGGGACAGGGGGCTCCCACACCGGGGAGCTGTTTTCT.

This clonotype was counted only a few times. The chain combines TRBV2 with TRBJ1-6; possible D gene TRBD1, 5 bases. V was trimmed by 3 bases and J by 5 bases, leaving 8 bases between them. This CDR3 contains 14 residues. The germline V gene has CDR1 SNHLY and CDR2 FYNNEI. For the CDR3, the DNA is TGTGCCAGCAGTGAGGGGCACGATAATTCACCCCTCCACTTT. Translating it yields CASSEGHDNSPLHF.